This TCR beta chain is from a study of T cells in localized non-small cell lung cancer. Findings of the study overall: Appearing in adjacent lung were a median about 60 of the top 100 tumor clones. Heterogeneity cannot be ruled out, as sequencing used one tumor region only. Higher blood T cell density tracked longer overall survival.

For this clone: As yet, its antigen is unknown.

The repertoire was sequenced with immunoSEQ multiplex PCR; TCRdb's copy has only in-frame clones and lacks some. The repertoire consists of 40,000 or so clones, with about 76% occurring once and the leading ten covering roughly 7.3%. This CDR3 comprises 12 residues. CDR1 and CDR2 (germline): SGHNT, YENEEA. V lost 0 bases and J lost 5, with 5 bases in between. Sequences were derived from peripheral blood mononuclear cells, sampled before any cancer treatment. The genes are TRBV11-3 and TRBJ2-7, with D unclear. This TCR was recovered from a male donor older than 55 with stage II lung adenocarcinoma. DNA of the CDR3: TGTGCCAGCAGCTTAGAATTCAACGAGCAGTACTTC. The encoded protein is CASSLEFNEQYF.